The present TCR beta chain was sequenced within a study of blood T cell repertoires in COVID-19 (dated by TCRdb to the early 2020s). For the wider study: Collaborator samples came from the United States, Italy and Spain and covered acute and convalescent phases of COVID-19. The material from the prospective study consisted of cDNA or gDNA derived from T cells, B-cell-depleted T cells, or PBMCs. Deeply sampled blood TCRbeta repertoires from subjects exposed to, actively infected with, or recovered from COVID-19 were included in the dataset. The repertoires were released in a freely available public database intended as a resource for research on the immune response to SARS-CoV-2. The samples were drawn from two sources: the first 160 participants of the ongoing ImmuneRACE study, and approximately 1,300 subjects contributed by 6 global collaborators. The sample metadata nearly always contained a de-identified subject ID, COVID-19 status, age in years and sex. Where available, HLA class I and class II types were obtained from metadata supplied by the sample provider rather than from assay-based typing.

Counted from cysteine to phenylalanine, this CDR3 has 14 amino acids. Only the CDR3 part of the read is kept: 42 bases, read in frame from the first base. Taken from the germline V gene (reference sequence), the CDR1 and CDR2 loops are GTSNPN and SVGIG. V loses 2 bases, J loses 0 bases, and the germline ends lie 5 bases apart. This clone came up once. Its binding antigen is unknown. Within one base of it there is no much larger clone, and no base qualities were kept. The collaborating institutions used their own protocols to collect whole blood in K2EDTA tubes. For TCRbeta analysis, collaborators shipped samples as frozen whole blood, isolated PBMCs, or DNA extracted from either of those sample types. TCRbeta CDR3 regions were amplified from genomic DNA by means of the immunoSEQ Assay, a bias-controlled multiplex PCR. Turning to the authors' computational methods: The number of nucleated cells in each sample was estimated from the amplification of reference gene primers within the assay. To quantify the absolute abundance of each unique TCRbeta CDR3 rearrangement, sequence reads were collapsed and filtered. For each sample, productive Simpson clonality was calculated by taking the square root of Simpson's diversity index across productive rearrangements. TCRdb took over this immuneACCESS table, retaining in-frame rearrangements with V and J assigned. Such tables are incomplete; in checked studies, under half of the missing clones stem from an unresolved V gene, and the remainder is unexplained. V, J and clone size derive from that table, while D and trimming were established from the DNA sequence. Counted in this sample were more than 400,000 clones; 75% to 90% of them appeared once. Approximately 3.2% of the sample comes from the top ten.

Findings and caveats that apply to the study as a whole: The quantity of clinical and demographic metadata differed by source and by participant and was supplied without curation.

This TCR was recovered from a human donor in a cohort sampled during active COVID-19. Material for sequencing was peripheral blood. The V and J segments used are TRBV30 and TRBJ2-6, with no reliable assignment of the D segment. The CDR3 here reads CAWSPGSGANVLTF. DNA sequence: TGTGCCTGGAGTCCCGGCTCTGGGGCCAACGTCCTGACTTTC.